These 20 T cell receptor beta chains were all obtained from the same sample, sequenced in a study of beta chain features in type 1 diabetes. Expressed TCRB transcripts were sequenced, since all the RNA that had been isolated was reverse transcribed. Here immunoSEQ multiplex PCR was the method, and the copy in TCRdb shows in-frame clones only, minus some. The sample has some 150,000 clones; 6.9% are singletons. What was sequenced was central memory CD4+ T cells from blood. Receptors were obtained from a woman aged 25-40 years in good health.

This clone was counted between two and nine times. The rearrangement links TRBV29-1 to TRBJ2-2, with 7 positions matching TRBD1. From germline, CDR1 is SQVTM and CDR2 ANQGSEA. V was clipped by 5 bases and J by 0 bases; unmatched bases: 6. The CDR3 covers 15 residues. CDR3: CSVKLTGPNTGELFF. CDR3 sequence (DNA): TGCAGCGTTAAACTGACAGGGCCGAACACCGGGGAGCTGTTTTTT.

In its sample, this clone was seen a few times. The chain recombines TRBV6-5 with TRBJ2-1, with D possibly being TRBD2 (6 bases). The germline V gene has CDR1 MNHEY and CDR2 SVGAGI. V was clipped by 2 bases and J by 3 bases, with 11 bases between them. The CDR3 has 15 amino acids. This CDR3 is CASSYGRDLYNEQFF. DNA for the CDR3: TGTGCCAGCAGTTACGGGCGGGACCTCTACAATGAGCAGTTCTTC.

This clone occurred a few times. Here the CDR3 reads CASRPRLAGYGETQYF. The CDR3 nucleotides read TGTGCCAGCAGACCTCGACTAGCGGGTTATGGAGAGACCCAGTACTTC. The chain recombines TRBV7-3 with TRBJ2-5; 10 positions match TRBD2. Losses at the gene ends were 6 bases for V and 4 bases for J; bases not matched to a gene: 11. The CDR3 has 16 amino acids. Looked up from germline, CDR1 is SGHTA and CDR2 is FQGTGA.

This clone was observed a few times. V and J are TRBV19 and TRBJ2-3; 9 nucleotides agree with TRBD1. The trim removed 4 bases at V and 1 base at J, leaving 3 bases unmatched. The germline V gene has CDR1 LNHDA and CDR2 SQIVND (reference sequence). The CDR3 runs 15 residues. CDR3: CASSTQGAGTDTQYF. CDR3 nucleotide sequence: TGTGCCAGTAGTACACAGGGGGCTGGCACAGATACGCAGTATTTT.

This clone was detected a few times. The chain uses TRBV28 and TRBJ2-1; TRBD2 aligns across 15 bases. This CDR3 has 17 amino acids. The junction had 9 bases not matched to a gene; V was cut back by 3 bases and J by 9 bases. CDR1 is MDHEN and CDR2 is SYDVKM in the germline V gene. This CDR3 reads CASSFYRTSGRVGEQFF. The CDR3 DNA is TGTGCCAGCAGTTTTTACCGGACTAGCGGGAGGGTGGGTGAGCAGTTCTTC.

The chain is built from TRBV29-1 and TRBJ2-2; 7 nucleotides align to TRBD1. The germline V gene has CDR1 SQVTM and CDR2 ANQGSEA. This CDR3 contains 16 residues. After removal of 4 bases from V and 1 base from J, the junction contained 9 bases not matched to a gene. DNA for the CDR3: TGCAGCGTTGCATCGGGCCAGGGGGTGAACACCGGGGAGCTGTTTTTT. Translation gives CSVASGQGVNTGELFF.

The V and J genes are TRBV4-3 and TRBJ2-3; possible D gene TRBD2, 7 bases. Trimming cost V 1 base and J 2 bases, with 19 bases left between them. The length of the CDR3 is 18 residues. Germline CDR1 and CDR2: LGHNA and YSLEER. The CDR3 DNA is TGCGCCAGCAGCCAAGGGGGGCGTGGGGGACTAACCACAGATACGCAGTATTTT. It translates to CASSQGGRGGLTTDTQYF.

This clone has only a few counts. The chain recombines TRBV2 with TRBJ1-1, with D possibly being TRBD1 (5 bases). V was trimmed by 4 bases and J by 1 base, leaving 13 bases between them. The germline V gene has CDR1 SNHLY and CDR2 FYNNEI. CDR3 length: 15 residues. CDR3 amino acids: CASSGQGTGNTEAFF. The CDR3 coding sequence is TGTGCCAGCAGTGGGCAGGGAACCGGGAACACTGAAGCTTTCTTT.

The chain joins TRBV7-6 to TRBJ2-1, with 11 bases identical to TRBD1. CDR1 SGHVS and CDR2 FNYEAQ come from the germline V gene. This CDR3 is built from 15 residues. The V and J ends lost 0 bases and 9 bases, in that order; junction bases with no gene match: 4. The CDR3 sequence is CASSLAGQGAVEQFF. CDR3 in DNA: TGTGCCAGCAGCTTAGCCGGACAGGGGGCGGTTGAGCAGTTCTTC. Based on the CDR3 plus reference TRBV7-6 and TRBJ2-1, the full variable domain is GAGVSQSPRYKVTKRGQDVALRCDPISGHVSLYWYRQALGQGPEFLTYFNYEAQQDKSGLPNDRFSAERPEGSISTLTIQRTEQRDSAMYRCASSLAGQGAVEQFFGPGTRLTVL.

In this sample, this clone turned up many times. The gene calls are TRBV7-3 and TRBJ2-1; 11 bases are a match to TRBD1. The CDR3 is 15 residues long. Trimming removed 5 bases from V and 8 bases from J; junction bases left unmatched: 8. Germline V gene lookup returns CDR1 SGHTA and CDR2 FQGTGA. The CDR3 DNA reads TGTGCCAGCAGCCTGGACAGGGGGCGCATGGATGAGCAGTTCTTC. Amino acids: CASSLDRGRMDEQFF.

This clone was counted at least ten times. V and J are TRBV9 and TRBJ2-3, with D possibly matching TRBD2 (6 bases). CDR3 length equals 14 residues. Trimming removed 0 bases at V and 5 bases at J, with 10 bases between. CDR1 and CDR2 (germline): SGDLS, YYNGEE. CDR3 residues: CASSVAAGKDTQYF. The DNA for the CDR3 is TGTGCCAGCAGCGTAGCCGCGGGGAAAGATACGCAGTATTTT.

This clone has a count of ten or more. The chain joins TRBV2 to TRBJ2-1; maybe TRBD2 (6 bases). The CDR3 extends over 13 amino acids. The V gene's germline CDR1 is SNHLY and CDR2 FYNNEI. Deletions cut 6 bases from V and 4 bases from J, with 10 bases between. The DNA for the CDR3 is TGTGCCAGCAGGGGGGACTCATACAATGAGCAGTTCTTC. It specifies CASRGDSYNEQFF.

This rearrangement joins TRBV9 to TRBJ2-7, with 14 bases aligning to TRBD2. The V gene end was trimmed by 2 bases and the J gene end by 3 bases; junction bases not matched to a gene: 7. The germline gives CDR1 SGDLS, CDR2 YYNGEE. The CDR3 is 17 residues long. As DNA, the CDR3 is TGTGCCAGCAGCGTTGGACTAGCGGGAGGTTTTGGCTACGAGCAGTACTTC. Its translation is CASSVGLAGGFGYEQYF.

The chain uses TRBV9 and TRBJ1-6; 7 nucleotides agree with TRBD1. This CDR3 has 13 residues. Per germline, CDR1 SGDLS and CDR2 YYNGEE. V was clipped by 7 bases and J by 10 bases; unmatched bases: 8. The CDR3 protein is CASARTGKSPLHF. CDR3 bases: TGTGCCAGCGCCCGGACAGGCAAATCACCCCTCCACTTT.

A word on this clone: A single base is all that separates this from a far larger clone, so a read error is likely. This chain connects TRBV29-1 to TRBJ2-1; 10 nucleotides line up with TRBD1. V gave up 6 bases and J gave up 10 bases; unmatched junction bases: 9. Germline values: CDR1 SQVTM, CDR2 ANQGSEA. The CDR3 contains 13 residues. The CDR3 DNA is TGCAGCGTCACGACAGGGGGCTTTTACGAGCAGTTCTTC. Protein sequence: CSVTTGGFYEQFF.

The rearrangement joins TRBV28 to TRBJ2-1; D remains unclear. This CDR3 is 14 amino acids long. Germline values: CDR1 MDHEN, CDR2 SYDVKM. V lost 4 bases and J 8 bases, leaving 15 bases between the germline ends. CDR3 sequence (DNA): TGTGCCAGCAGTTCCCGTCAGGCTTGGGATGAGCAGTTCTTC. Translating it yields CASSSRQAWDEQFF.

The chain recombines TRBV11-1 with TRBJ2-7; TRBD2 aligns across 8 bases. Germline-derived CDR1 and CDR2 are SGHAT and FQDESV (reference sequence). The V segment lost 5 bases and the J segment 3 bases; nucleotides outside the gene matches: 6. The CDR3 has 14 amino acids. DNA for the CDR3: TGTGCCAGCAGCGCCCGACTAGCGAGCTACGAGCAGTACTTC. Translated, it gives CASSARLASYEQYF.

The chain carries TRBV7-3 and TRBJ2-1, with D perhaps matching TRBD2 (6 bases). Looked up from germline, CDR1 is SGHTA and CDR2 is FQGTGA. CDR3 size: 16 residues. Between the trimmed V and J ends, which lost 6 bases and 0 bases, there was a span of 15 bases. The CDR3 is CASSQRAGSSYNEQFF. DNA for the CDR3: TGTGCCAGCAGTCAACGGGCGGGGAGCTCCTACAATGAGCAGTTCTTC.

There are many counts of this clone. CDR3: CASSPFRGGRNIQYF. CDR3 in DNA: TGTGCCAGCAGCCCGTTCCGGGGGGGGAGAAACATTCAGTACTTC. The genes are TRBV11-2 and TRBJ2-4; 8 bases match TRBD2. The germline gives CDR1 SGHAT, CDR2 FQNNGV. The CDR3 loop spans 15 amino acids. V shed 5 bases and J 6 bases; nucleotides not matched to a gene: 9. The variable domain in full, with the rest retrieved from reference TRBV11-2 and TRBJ2-4, is EAGVAQSPRYKIIEKRQSVAFWCNPISGHATLYWYQQILGQGPKLLIQFQNNGVVDDSQLPKDRFSAERLKGVDSTLKIQPAKLEDSAVYLCASSPFRGGRNIQYFGAGTRLSVL.

This clone was seen a few times. This sequence joins TRBV6-5 and TRBJ2-1; TRBD1 agrees at 7 bases. The trim removed 6 bases at V and 9 bases at J, leaving 11 bases unmatched. Per germline, CDR1 MNHEY and CDR2 SVGAGI. This CDR3 comprises 14 residues. In nucleotides, the CDR3 is TGTGCCAGCAGGGATCCACAGGGGTTAGGTGAGCAGTTCTTC. Protein sequence: CASRDPQGLGEQFF.